The clone carrying this TCR beta chain was detected only once. What it binds is unknown. The CDR3 has 15 residues. The V gene lost 5 bases and the J gene lost 8 bases, with 21 bases spanning the gap. Germline CDR1 is SEHNR and CDR2 is FQNEAQ (reference sequence). This entry belongs to a study of cytomegalovirus exposure and HLA in healthy donors. Across the study: The roughly 130 validation repertoires were reported in a later analysis to have been generated on the same platform as the roughly 670 first-cohort repertoires.

Separation from the approximately 710-subject first cohort characterized the roughly 110-subject validation cohort, to which the donors belonged. Sequenced by immunoSEQ multiplex PCR; TCRdb stores in-frame clones only, minus some. The data hold around 180,000 clones, with roughly 82% observed a single time. Study findings and constraints: While the bulk of TCR sequences proved rare, some public TCRs turned up in many donors.

The clonotype originates from a man between 18 and 29 years old in good health and CMV-seropositive. The sequenced sample consisted of PBMCs. This rearrangement joins TRBV7-9 to TRBJ1-2; D gene unclear. As DNA, the CDR3 is TGTGCCAGCAGCCCCCGGGAAATTCTATTGAGCGGCTACACCTTC. Its protein is CASSPREILLSGYTF. Filled out from reference TRBV7-9 and TRBJ1-2, the complete variable domain reads DTGVSQNPRHKITKRGQNVTFRCDPISEHNRLYWYRQTLGQGPEFLTYFQNEAQLEKSRLLSDRFSAERPKGSFSTLEIQRTEQGDSAMYLCASSPREILLSGYTFGSGTRLTVV.